This is a list of T cell receptor beta chains from one sample in a study of shared clonotypes between healthy human individuals. TCRdb's table, derived via immunoSEQ multiplex PCR, lists solely in-frame clones and lacks some. The sample holds about 460,000 clones, approximately 80% seen once. Sequenced material: PBMCs. All receptors come from a middle-aged woman in good health. Some clones in this sample may be carry-over from other donors' samples. Each CDR3 is given with its conserved first and last residue. A D gene is named only where the DNA matches it firmly. The size of a clone is reported for some rows only, either as once, few or many, or as a class for expanded clones.

size: -; V: TRBV15; J: TRBJ2-7; D: -; DNA: TGTGCCACCAGCAGAGACAGGGGTCCCTACGAGCAGTACTTC; CDR3: CATSRDRGPYEQYF
size: once; V: TRBV15; J: TRBJ2-4; D: -; DNA: TGTGCCACCAGCCCCCGGCCCAGCGGAGCCAAAAACATTCAGTACTTC; CDR3: CATSPRPSGAKNIQYF
size: -; V: TRBV11-2; J: TRBJ1-1; D: -; DNA: TGTGCCAGCAGCTTAGAAGGAGCGTTCACTGAAGCTTTCTTT; CDR3: CASSLEGAFTEAFF
size: -; V: TRBV10-3; J: TRBJ2-7; D: TRBD2; DNA: TGTGCCATCAGTGAGTCGGTAGGACTAGCGCCCTCCTACGAGCAGTACTTC; CDR3: CAISESVGLAPSYEQYF
size: few; V: TRBV11-2; J: TRBJ2-3; D: -; DNA: TGTGCCAGCAGCTTAGGTGGCACAGATACGCAGTATTTT; CDR3: CASSLGGTDTQYF
size: -; V: TRBV19; J: TRBJ1-3; D: TRBD1; DNA: TGTGCCAGTAGTTTCCAGGGGGCGATGGGAAACACCATATATTTT; CDR3: CASSFQGAMGNTIYF
size: -; V: TRBV30; J: TRBJ2-1; D: -; DNA: TGTGCCTGGAGTGGAGGGAGCCCCTACAATGAGCAGTTCTTC; CDR3: CAWSGGSPYNEQFF
size: -; V: TRBV7-9; J: TRBJ2-3; D: TRBD2; DNA: TGTGCCAGCAGCCCTACGGGAGGGTCAACAGATACGCAGTATTTT; CDR3: CASSPTGGSTDTQYF
size: -; V: TRBV7-3; J: TRBJ1-5; D: TRBD1; DNA: TGTGCCAGCAGGCCGACAGGGGGTAGCAATCAGCCCCAGCATTTT; CDR3: CASRPTGGSNQPQHF
size: once; V: TRBV27; J: TRBJ2-7; D: TRBD1; DNA: TGTGCCAGCAGTCAAACCGGGACAGTCTCCTACGAGCAGTACTTC; CDR3: CASSQTGTVSYEQYF
size: -; V: TRBV7-8; J: TRBJ1-1; D: -; DNA: TGTGCCAGCAGCTTAAGTTTGGGGGAATGGGGCACTGAAGCTTTCTTT; CDR3: CASSLSLGEWGTEAFF
size: -; V: TRBV5-1; J: TRBJ1-2; D: -; DNA: TGCGCCAGCCGCCCTCTAGTAGGATTCTATGGCTACACCTTC; CDR3: CASRPLVGFYGYTF
size: -; V: TRBV11-2; J: TRBJ2-1; D: -; DNA: TGTGCCAGCAGCTCATATTACAATGAGCAGTTCTTC; CDR3: CASSSYYNEQFF
size: many; V: TRBV2; J: TRBJ2-1; D: TRBD2; DNA: TGTGCCAGCAGTGGGACTAGAGTCAATGAGCAGTTCTTC; CDR3: CASSGTRVNEQFF
size: -; V: TRBV9; J: TRBJ1-4; D: -; DNA: TGTGCCAGCAGCCCCGGCTTAGGAGGGACGCGAGAAAAACTGTTTTTT; CDR3: CASSPGLGGTREKLFF
size: -; V: TRBV11-2; J: TRBJ2-7; D: TRBD1; DNA: TGTGCCAGCAGTGTACGGACAGGGACCTACGAGCAGTACTTC; CDR3: CASSVRTGTYEQYF
size: -; V: TRBV7-2; J: TRBJ1-1; D: TRBD1; DNA: TGTGCCAGCAGCTTAGTTGGACAGGGTGGGACTGAAGCTTTCTTT; CDR3: CASSLVGQGGTEAFF
size: -; V: TRBV5-1; J: TRBJ1-1; D: -; DNA: TGCGCCAGCAGCTCAGGGGAAAACACTGAAGCTTTCTTT; CDR3: CASSSGENTEAFF
size: -; V: TRBV4-1; J: TRBJ2-7; D: TRBD1; DNA: TGCGCCAGCAGCCAAGATGGCCAGGGGGCATGGGAGCAGTACTTC; CDR3: CASSQDGQGAWEQYF
size: -; V: TRBV29-1; J: TRBJ2-7; D: TRBD1; DNA: TGCAGCGTTGGACAGGGGGGCGAGCAGTACTTC; CDR3: CSVGQGGEQYF
size: -; V: TRBV7-3; J: TRBJ2-6; D: TRBD2; DNA: TGTGCCAGCAGCTTAAAACCAGCGGGAGGCCTCTCTGGGGCCAACGTCCTGACTTTC; CDR3: CASSLKPAGGLSGANVLTF
size: many; V: TRBV7-9; J: TRBJ1-4; D: -; DNA: TGTGCCAGCAGCGGTTGGGTGGCAACTAATGAAAAACTGTTTTTT; CDR3: CASSGWVATNEKLFF
size: -; V: TRBV2; J: TRBJ1-5; D: -; DNA: TGTGCCAGCAGCTTAGGACAGAACAATCAGCCCCAGCATTTT; CDR3: CASSLGQNNQPQHF
size: -; V: TRBV5-1; J: TRBJ2-5; D: TRBD2; DNA: TGCGCCAGCAGCTTGGAGCGGGGGGACCAACAGGAGACCCAGTACTTC; CDR3: CASSLERGDQQETQYF
size: -; V: TRBV28; J: TRBJ1-1; D: -; DNA: TGTGCCTCCCTGAGGGGTAACACTGAAGCTTTCTTT; CDR3: CASLRGNTEAFF
size: -; V: TRBV28; J: TRBJ1-2; D: -; DNA: TGTGCCAGCAACTGGGCGGCACTTGACTATGGCTACACCTTC; CDR3: CASNWAALDYGYTF
size: few; V: TRBV9; J: TRBJ2-7; D: -; DNA: TGTGCCAGCAGCCCTAGGGGGGGCTCCTACGAGCAGTACTTC; CDR3: CASSPRGGSYEQYF
size: few; V: TRBV5-1; J: TRBJ2-5; D: TRBD2; DNA: TGCGCCAGCAGCTTGACTAGCGGGACCCAAGAGACCCAGTACTTC; CDR3: CASSLTSGTQETQYF
size: -; V: TRBV5-4; J: TRBJ2-7; D: TRBD2; DNA: TGTGCCAGCAGCCCGGGACTAGTCTCCTACGAGCAGTACTTC; CDR3: CASSPGLVSYEQYF
size: -; V: TRBV27; J: TRBJ2-7; D: TRBD1; DNA: TGTGCCAGCAGGGGACAGGGTAGGTACGAGCAGTACTTC; CDR3: CASRGQGRYEQYF
size: -; V: TRBV5-1; J: TRBJ2-7; D: -; DNA: TGCGCCAGCAGCTTGGGACAGGGGACTACCTACGAGCAGTACTTC; CDR3: CASSLGQGTTYEQYF
size: -; V: TRBV7-2; J: TRBJ2-1; D: TRBD2; DNA: TGTGCCAGCAGCTTATCTCCGGGACTAGCGGCCTACAATGAGCAGTTCTTC; CDR3: CASSLSPGLAAYNEQFF
size: -; V: TRBV6-7; J: TRBJ1-6; D: -; DNA: TGTGCCAGCAGTTACGAGGCAGGCGGTTCACCCCTCCACTTT; CDR3: CASSYEAGGSPLHF
size: -; V: TRBV30; J: TRBJ2-7; D: -; DNA: TGTGCCTGGTCGGGTGGCAGGGCTAACTACGAGCAGTACTTC; CDR3: CAWSGGRANYEQYF
size: -; V: TRBV6-6; J: TRBJ2-1; D: -; DNA: TGTGCCAGCACCATGGGGGGCGAGCAGTTCTTC; CDR3: CASTMGGEQFF
size: -; V: TRBV6-6; J: TRBJ1-5; D: TRBD1; DNA: TGTGCCAGCAGTTACTCAGGGGGCTCTAATAATCAGCCCCAGCATTTT; CDR3: CASSYSGGSNNQPQHF
size: -; V: TRBV6-6; J: TRBJ2-2; D: TRBD2; DNA: TGTGCCAGCGCAAGACTAGCGGGAGGCGGGACCGGGGAGCTGTTTTTT; CDR3: CASARLAGGGTGELFF
size: -; V: TRBV7-8; J: TRBJ2-7; D: TRBD1; DNA: TGTGCCAGCAGCCGCACAGGGGTACTTACCTACGAGCAGTACTTC; CDR3: CASSRTGVLTYEQYF
size: -; V: TRBV7-9; J: TRBJ2-7; D: TRBD2; DNA: TGTGCCAGCAGCCCCGACGGGGCGGGAGGGCGGTACGAGCAGTACTTC; CDR3: CASSPDGAGGRYEQYF
size: -; V: TRBV4-1; J: TRBJ1-4; D: -; DNA: TGCGCCAGCAGCCGGGGCACTAATGAAAAACTGTTTTTT; CDR3: CASSRGTNEKLFF
size: -; V: TRBV28; J: TRBJ2-1; D: TRBD2; DNA: TGTGCCAGCAGTTTGGGCGGGAGTCTCTACAATGAGCAGTTCTTC; CDR3: CASSLGGSLYNEQFF
size: -; V: TRBV9; J: TRBJ2-1; D: TRBD1; DNA: TGTGCCAGCAGAGAGGCAGGGACAGGGGCCTACAATGAGCAGTTCTTC; CDR3: CASREAGTGAYNEQFF
size: -; V: TRBV6-1; J: TRBJ2-7; D: -; DNA: TGTGCCAGCAGTGTGAAATACGAGCAGTACTTC; CDR3: CASSVKYEQYF
size: -; V: TRBV9; J: TRBJ2-3; D: TRBD2; DNA: TGTGCCAGCAGCTTTAGGACTAGCGGGAGGGACGATACGCAGTATTTT; CDR3: CASSFRTSGRDDTQYF
size: few; V: TRBV27; J: TRBJ2-1; D: TRBD1; DNA: TGTGCCAGCAGTTTACCCCCTCACAGGGGGCGAGGCAATGAGCAGTTCTTC; CDR3: CASSLPPHRGRGNEQFF
size: -; V: TRBV7-3; J: TRBJ2-3; D: -; DNA: TGTGCCAGCAGCAAAGGGGGTGCCACAGATACGCAGTATTTT; CDR3: CASSKGGATDTQYF
size: -; V: TRBV6-4; J: TRBJ2-7; D: -; DNA: TGTGCCAGCCTAGGACAGTTGATAGCCTACGAGCAGTACTTC; CDR3: CASLGQLIAYEQYF
size: -; V: TRBV18; J: TRBJ2-1; D: TRBD2; DNA: TGTGCCAGCTCACCCGGGACTAGCGGAGGCGAGCAGTTCTTC; CDR3: CASSPGTSGGEQFF
size: -; V: TRBV11-2; J: TRBJ2-2; D: TRBD2; DNA: TGTGCCAGCAGTCCGGACAGGACTAGCGCCGGGGAGCTGTTTTTT; CDR3: CASSPDRTSAGELFF
size: few; V: TRBV5-4; J: TRBJ2-5; D: -; DNA: TGTGCCACCAGCCTCAAGGGGGAAGGAGGAGAGACCCAGTACTTC; CDR3: CATSLKGEGGETQYF
size: -; V: TRBV7-2; J: TRBJ2-5; D: -; DNA: TGTGCCAGCAGCTTAGCGGGGCCCGGGCCAGAACAAGAGACCCAGTACTTC; CDR3: CASSLAGPGPEQETQYF
size: -; V: TRBV5-4; J: TRBJ2-5; D: TRBD2; DNA: TGTGCCAGCAGCTTACACGGGACTAGCGGGAGTCGAGAGACCCAGTACTTC; CDR3: CASSLHGTSGSRETQYF